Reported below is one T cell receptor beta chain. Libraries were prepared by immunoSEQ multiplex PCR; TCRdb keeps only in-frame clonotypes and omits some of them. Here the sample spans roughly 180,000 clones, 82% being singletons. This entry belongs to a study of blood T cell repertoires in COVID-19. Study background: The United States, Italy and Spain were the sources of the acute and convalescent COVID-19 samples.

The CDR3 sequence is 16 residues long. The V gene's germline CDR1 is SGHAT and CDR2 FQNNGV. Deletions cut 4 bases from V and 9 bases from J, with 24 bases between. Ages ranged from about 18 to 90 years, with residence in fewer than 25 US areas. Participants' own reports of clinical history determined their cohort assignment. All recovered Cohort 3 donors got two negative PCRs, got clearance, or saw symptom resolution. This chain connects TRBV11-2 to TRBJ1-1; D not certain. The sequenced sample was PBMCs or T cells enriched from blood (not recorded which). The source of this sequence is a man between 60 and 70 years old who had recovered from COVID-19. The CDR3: CASSSVSSGSVRQAFF. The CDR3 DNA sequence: TGTGCCAGCAGCTCGGTTAGTAGCGGGTCAGTCCGCCAAGCTTTCTTT. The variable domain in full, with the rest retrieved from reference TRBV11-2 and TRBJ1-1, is EAGVAQSPRYKIIEKRQSVAFWCNPISGHATLYWYQQILGQGPKLLIQFQNNGVVDDSQLPKDRFSAERLKGVDSTLKIQPAKLEDSAVYLCASSSVSSGSVRQAFFGQGTRLTVV.